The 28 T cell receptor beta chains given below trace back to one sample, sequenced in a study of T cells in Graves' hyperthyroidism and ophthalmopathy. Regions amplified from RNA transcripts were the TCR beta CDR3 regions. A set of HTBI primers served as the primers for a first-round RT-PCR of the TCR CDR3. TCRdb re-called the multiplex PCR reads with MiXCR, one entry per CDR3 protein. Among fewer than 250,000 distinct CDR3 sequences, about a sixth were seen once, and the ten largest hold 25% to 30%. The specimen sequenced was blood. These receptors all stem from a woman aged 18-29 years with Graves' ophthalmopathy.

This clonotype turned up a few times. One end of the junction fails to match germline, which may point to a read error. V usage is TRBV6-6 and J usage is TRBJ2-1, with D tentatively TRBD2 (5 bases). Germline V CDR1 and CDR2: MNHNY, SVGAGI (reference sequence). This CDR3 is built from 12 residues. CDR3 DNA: TGTGCCAGCAGTGACTCGAGGGCTGAGCAGTTCTTC. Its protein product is CASSDSRAEQFF.

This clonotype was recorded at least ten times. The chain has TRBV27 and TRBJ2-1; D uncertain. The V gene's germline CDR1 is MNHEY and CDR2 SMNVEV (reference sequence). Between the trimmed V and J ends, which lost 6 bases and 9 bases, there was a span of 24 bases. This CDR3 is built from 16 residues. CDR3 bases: TGTGCCAGCAGCACATACCGTAACCACCGAAAAACTGAGCAGTTCTTC. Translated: CASSTYRNHRKTEQFF.

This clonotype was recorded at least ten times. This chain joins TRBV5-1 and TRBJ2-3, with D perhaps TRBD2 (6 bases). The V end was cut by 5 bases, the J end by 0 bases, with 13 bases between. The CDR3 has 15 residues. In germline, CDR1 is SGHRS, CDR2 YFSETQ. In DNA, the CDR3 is TGCGCCAGCAGTCCCGGGACTCACAGCACAGATACGCAGTATTTT. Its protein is CASSPGTHSTDTQYF. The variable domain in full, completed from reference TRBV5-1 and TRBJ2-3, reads KAGVTQTPRYLIKTRGQQVTLSCSPISGHRSVSWYQQTPGQGLQFLFEYFSETQRNKGNFPGRFSGRQFSNSRSEMNVSTLELGDSALYLCASSPGTHSTDTQYFGPGTRLTVL.

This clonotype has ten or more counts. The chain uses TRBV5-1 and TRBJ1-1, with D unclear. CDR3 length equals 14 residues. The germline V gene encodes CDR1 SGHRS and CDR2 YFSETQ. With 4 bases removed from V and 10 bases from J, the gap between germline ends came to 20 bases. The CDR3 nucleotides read TGCGCCAGCAGCCCCGAACCCCTGCCCAAGGGAGCTTTCTTT. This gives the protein CASSPEPLPKGAFF.

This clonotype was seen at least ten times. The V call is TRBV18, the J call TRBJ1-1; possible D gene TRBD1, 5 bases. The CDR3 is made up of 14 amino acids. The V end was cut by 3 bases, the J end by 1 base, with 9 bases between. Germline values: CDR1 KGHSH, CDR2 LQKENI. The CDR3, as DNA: TGTGCCAGCTCACCGGGACGGCAGAACACTGAAGCTTTCTTT. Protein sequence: CASSPGRQNTEAFF.

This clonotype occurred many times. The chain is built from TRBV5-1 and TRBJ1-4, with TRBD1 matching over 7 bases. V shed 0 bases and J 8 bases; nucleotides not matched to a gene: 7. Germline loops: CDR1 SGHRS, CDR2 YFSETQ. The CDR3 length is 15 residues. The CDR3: CASSLAWDSREKLFF. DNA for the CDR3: TGCGCCAGCAGCTTGGCCTGGGACAGCCGCGAAAAACTGTTTTTT.

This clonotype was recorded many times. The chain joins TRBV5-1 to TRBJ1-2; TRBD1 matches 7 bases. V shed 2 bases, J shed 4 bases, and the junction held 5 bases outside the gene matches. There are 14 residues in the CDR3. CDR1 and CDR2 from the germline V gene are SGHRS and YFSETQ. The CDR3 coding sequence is TGCGCCAGCAGCTTCGACAGGGAGGTCTATGGCTACACCTTC. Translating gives CASSFDREVYGYTF.

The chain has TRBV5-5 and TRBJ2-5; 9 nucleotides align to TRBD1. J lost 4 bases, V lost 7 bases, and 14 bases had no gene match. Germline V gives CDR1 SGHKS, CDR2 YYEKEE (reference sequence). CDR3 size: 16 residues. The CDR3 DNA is TGTGCCAGCTGGCGAGGGACAGGGTCTATCCCAGAGACCCAGTACTTC. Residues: CASWRGTGSIPETQYF.

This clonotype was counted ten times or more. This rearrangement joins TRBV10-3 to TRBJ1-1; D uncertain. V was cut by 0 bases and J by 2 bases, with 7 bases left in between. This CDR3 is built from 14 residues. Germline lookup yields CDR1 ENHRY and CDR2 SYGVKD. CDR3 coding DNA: TGTGCCATCAGTGAGTCGACAACTAACACTGAAGCTTTCTTT. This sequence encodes CAISESTTNTEAFF.

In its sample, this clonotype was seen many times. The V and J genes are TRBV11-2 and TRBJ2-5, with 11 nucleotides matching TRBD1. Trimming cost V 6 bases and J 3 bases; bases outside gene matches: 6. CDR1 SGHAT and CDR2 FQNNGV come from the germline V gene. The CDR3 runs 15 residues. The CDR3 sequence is CASRVRDRGKETQYF. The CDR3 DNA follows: TGTGCCAGCAGAGTAAGGGACAGGGGGAAAGAGACCCAGTACTTC.

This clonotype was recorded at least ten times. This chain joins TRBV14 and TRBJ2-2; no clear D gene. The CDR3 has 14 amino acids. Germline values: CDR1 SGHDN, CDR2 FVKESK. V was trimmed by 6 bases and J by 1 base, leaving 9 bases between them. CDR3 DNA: TGTGCCAGCAGACTAACGGGGAACACCGGGGAGCTGTTTTTT. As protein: CASRLTGNTGELFF.

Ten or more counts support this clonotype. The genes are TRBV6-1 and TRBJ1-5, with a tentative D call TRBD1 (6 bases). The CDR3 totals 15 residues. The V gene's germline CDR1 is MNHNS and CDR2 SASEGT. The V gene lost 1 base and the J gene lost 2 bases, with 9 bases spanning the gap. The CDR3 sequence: CASSEGSGGNQPQHF. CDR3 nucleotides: TGTGCCAGCAGTGAAGGGTCAGGGGGCAATCAGCCCCAGCATTTT.

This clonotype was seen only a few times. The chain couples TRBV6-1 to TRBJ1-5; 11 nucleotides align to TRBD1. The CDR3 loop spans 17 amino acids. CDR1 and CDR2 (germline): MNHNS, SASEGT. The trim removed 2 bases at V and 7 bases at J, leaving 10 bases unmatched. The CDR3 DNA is TGTGCCAGCAGTGAACCTGGGACAGGGGGAAGTCGGCAGCCCCAGCATTTT. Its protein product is CASSEPGTGGSRQPQHF.

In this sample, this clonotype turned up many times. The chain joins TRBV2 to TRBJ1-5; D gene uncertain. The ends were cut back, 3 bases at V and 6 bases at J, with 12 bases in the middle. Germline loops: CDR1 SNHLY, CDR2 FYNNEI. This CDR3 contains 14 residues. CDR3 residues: CASSDFGLGQPQHF. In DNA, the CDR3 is TGTGCCAGCAGTGACTTCGGGCTAGGTCAGCCCCAGCATTTT.

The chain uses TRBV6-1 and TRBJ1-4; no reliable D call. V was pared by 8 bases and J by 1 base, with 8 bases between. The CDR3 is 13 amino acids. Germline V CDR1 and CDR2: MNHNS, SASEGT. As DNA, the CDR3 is TGTGCCAGCCGATGGGGAACTAATGAAAAACTGTTTTTT. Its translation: CASRWGTNEKLFF.

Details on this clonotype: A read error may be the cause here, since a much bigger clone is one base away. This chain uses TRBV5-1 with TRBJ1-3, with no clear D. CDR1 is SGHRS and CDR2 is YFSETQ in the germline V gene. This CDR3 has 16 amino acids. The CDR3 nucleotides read TGCGTCAGCAGCTTGGCTTTACAGAGCTCTGGAAACACCATATATTTT. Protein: CVSSLALQSSGNTIYF.

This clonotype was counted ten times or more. The CDR3 here is CASSTLTSYEQYF. The DNA for the CDR3 is TGTGCCAGCAGTACACTCACTTCCTACGAGCAGTACTTC. The chain is built from TRBV2 and TRBJ2-7; D unclear. V lost 5 bases to trimming and J lost 1 base, with 9 bases between them. The germline gives CDR1 SNHLY, CDR2 FYNNEI. There are 13 residues in the CDR3.

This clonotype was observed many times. The DNA of the CDR3 is TGTGCCAGCCGTACCGGGACAGGGCCCTACGAGCAGTACTTC. Protein: CASRTGTGPYEQYF. This chain uses TRBV13 with TRBJ2-7; TRBD1 agrees at 9 bases. Germline lookup yields CDR1 PRHDT and CDR2 FYEKMQ (reference sequence). Germline trimming cut 8 bases from V and 2 bases from J; bases unmatched to any gene: 7. The CDR3 has 14 amino acids.

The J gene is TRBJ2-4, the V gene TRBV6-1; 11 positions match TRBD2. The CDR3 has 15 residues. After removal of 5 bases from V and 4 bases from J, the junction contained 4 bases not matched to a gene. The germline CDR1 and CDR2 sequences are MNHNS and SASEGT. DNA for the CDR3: TGTGCCAGCAGTACGACTAGCGGGGCTAAAAACATTCAGTACTTC. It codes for CASSTTSGAKNIQYF.

CDR3 nucleotide sequence: TGCGCCAGCAGCTCTGTACTAGCGGGGAGAAATGAGCAGTTCTTC. Translated, it gives CASSSVLAGRNEQFF. The V and J genes are TRBV5-1 and TRBJ2-1, with 10 bases lining up with TRBD2. Germline V lookup: CDR1 SGHRS, CDR2 YFSETQ. This CDR3 comprises 15 residues. Trimming removed 3 bases from V and 7 bases from J; junction bases left unmatched: 7.

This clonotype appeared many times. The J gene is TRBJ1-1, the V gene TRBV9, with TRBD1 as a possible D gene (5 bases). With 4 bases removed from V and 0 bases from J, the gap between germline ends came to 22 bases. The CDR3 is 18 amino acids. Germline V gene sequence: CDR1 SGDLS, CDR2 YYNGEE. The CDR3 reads CASSPSSITGGMNTEAFF. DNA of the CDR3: TGTGCCAGCAGCCCTTCCTCCATCACGGGGGGAATGAACACTGAAGCTTTCTTT.

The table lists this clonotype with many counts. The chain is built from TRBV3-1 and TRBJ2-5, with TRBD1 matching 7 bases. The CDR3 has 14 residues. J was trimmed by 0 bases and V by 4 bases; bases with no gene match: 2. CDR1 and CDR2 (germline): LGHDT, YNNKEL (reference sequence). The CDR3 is CASSPGTDQETQYF. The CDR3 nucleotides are TGTGCCAGCAGCCCAGGGACAGACCAAGAGACCCAGTACTTC.

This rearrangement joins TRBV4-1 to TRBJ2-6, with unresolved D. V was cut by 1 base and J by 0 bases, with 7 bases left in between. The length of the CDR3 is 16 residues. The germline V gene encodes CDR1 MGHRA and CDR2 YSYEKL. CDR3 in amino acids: CASSQGVSSGANVLTF. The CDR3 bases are TGCGCCAGCAGCCAAGGGGTCTCCTCTGGGGCCAACGTCCTGACTTTC.

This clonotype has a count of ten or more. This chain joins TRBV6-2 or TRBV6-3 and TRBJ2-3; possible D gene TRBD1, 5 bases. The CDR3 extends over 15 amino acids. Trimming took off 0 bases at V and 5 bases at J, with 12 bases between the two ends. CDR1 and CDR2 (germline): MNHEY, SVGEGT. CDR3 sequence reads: CASSYSLGLVDTQYF. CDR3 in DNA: TGTGCCAGCAGTTACTCCCTGGGGCTGGTAGATACGCAGTATTTT.

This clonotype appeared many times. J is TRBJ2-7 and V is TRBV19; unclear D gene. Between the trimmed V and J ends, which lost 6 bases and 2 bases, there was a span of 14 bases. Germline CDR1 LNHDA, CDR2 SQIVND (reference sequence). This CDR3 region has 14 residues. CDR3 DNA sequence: TGTGCCAGTAGAGGACGGACCCCCCCCTACGAGCAGTACTTC. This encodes CASRGRTPPYEQYF.

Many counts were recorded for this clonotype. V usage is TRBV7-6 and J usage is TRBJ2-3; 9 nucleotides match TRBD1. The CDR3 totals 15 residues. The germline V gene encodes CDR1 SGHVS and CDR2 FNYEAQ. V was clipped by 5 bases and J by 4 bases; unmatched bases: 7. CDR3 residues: CASSPTGGAADTQYF. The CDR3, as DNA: TGTGCCAGCAGCCCTACAGGGGGCGCGGCAGATACGCAGTATTTT.

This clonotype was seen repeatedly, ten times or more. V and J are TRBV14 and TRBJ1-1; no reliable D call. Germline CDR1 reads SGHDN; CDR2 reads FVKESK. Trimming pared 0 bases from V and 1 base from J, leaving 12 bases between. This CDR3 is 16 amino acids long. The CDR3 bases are TGTGCCAGCAGCCAAGAGCACTTATACAAGAACACTGAAGCTTTCTTT. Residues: CASSQEHLYKNTEAFF. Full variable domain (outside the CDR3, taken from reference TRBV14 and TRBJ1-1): EAGVTQFPSHSVIEKGQTVTLRCDPISGHDNLYWYRRVMGKEIKFLLHFVKESKQDESGMPNNRFLAERTGGTYSTLKVQPAELEDSGVYFCASSQEHLYKNTEAFFGQGTRLTVV.

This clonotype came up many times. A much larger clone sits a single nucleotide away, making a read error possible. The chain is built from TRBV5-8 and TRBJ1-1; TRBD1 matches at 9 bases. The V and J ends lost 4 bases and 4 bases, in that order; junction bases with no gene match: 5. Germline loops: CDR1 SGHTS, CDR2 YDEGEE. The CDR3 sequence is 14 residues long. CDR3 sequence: CASSLQGAGTEAFF. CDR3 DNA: TGTGCCAGCAGCCTACAGGGGGCGGGCACTGAAGCTTTCTTT.